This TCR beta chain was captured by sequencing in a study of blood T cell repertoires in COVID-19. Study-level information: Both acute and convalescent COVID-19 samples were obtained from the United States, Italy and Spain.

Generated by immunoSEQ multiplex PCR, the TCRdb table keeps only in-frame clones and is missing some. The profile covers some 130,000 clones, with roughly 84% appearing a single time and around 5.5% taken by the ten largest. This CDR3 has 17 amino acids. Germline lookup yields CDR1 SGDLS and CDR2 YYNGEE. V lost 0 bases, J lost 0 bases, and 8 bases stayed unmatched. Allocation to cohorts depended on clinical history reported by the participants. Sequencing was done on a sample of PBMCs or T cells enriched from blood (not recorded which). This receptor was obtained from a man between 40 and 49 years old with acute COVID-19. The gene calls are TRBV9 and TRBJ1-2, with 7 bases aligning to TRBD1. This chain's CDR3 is CASSVESKGTANYGYTF. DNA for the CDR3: TGTGCCAGCAGCGTAGAATCAAAGGGGACAGCTAACTATGGCTACACCTTC.